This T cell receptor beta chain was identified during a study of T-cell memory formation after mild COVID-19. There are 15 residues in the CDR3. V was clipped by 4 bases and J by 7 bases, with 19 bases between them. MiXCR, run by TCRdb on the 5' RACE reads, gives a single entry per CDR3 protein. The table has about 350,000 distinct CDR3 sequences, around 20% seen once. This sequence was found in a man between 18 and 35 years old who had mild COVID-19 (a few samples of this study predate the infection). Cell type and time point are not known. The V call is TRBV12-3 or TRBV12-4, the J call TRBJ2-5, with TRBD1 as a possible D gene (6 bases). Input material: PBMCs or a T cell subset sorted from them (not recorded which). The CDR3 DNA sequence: TGTGCCAGCAGTTCATCGGGACACCTCTCTGGGACCCAGTACTTC. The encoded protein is CASSSSGHLSGTQYF.